A single sample is the source of the 27 T cell receptor beta chains below, sequenced in a study of shared clonotypes between healthy human individuals. Sequenced by immunoSEQ multiplex PCR; TCRdb stores in-frame clones only, minus some. The sample lists over 2 million clones, 85% to 95% occurring once. Sample: naive CD4+ T cells from PBMCs. Subset noted: CD45RA+ positively selected. Receptors originate from a man in his late teens or twenties in good health. Some clones in this sample may be carry-over from other donors' samples.

Written as DNA, the CDR3 is TGTGCCAGCGTAGGCATAACCAGGACCGGGGAGCTGTTTTTT. Translating it yields CASVGITRTGELFF. This rearrangement joins TRBV2 to TRBJ2-2, with D hard to call. V was trimmed by 8 bases and J by 5 bases, leaving 15 bases between them. Germline CDR1 reads SNHLY; CDR2 reads FYNNEI. The CDR3 consists of 14 residues.

The chain is built from TRBV7-9 and TRBJ1-3, with a weak D call TRBD1 (5 bases). Trimming took off 4 bases at V and 4 bases at J, with 17 bases between the two ends. The CDR3 loop spans 16 amino acids. CDR1 is SEHNR and CDR2 is FQNEAQ in the germline V gene (reference sequence). In DNA, the CDR3 is TGTGCCAGCAGCTCCTCGGGGCGGCAATCGGGAAACACCATATATTTT. Protein sequence: CASSSSGRQSGNTIYF. Full variable domain (remainder filled in from reference TRBV7-9 and TRBJ1-3): DTGVSQNPRHKITKRGQNVTFRCDPISEHNRLYWYRQTLGQGPEFLTYFQNEAQLEKSRLLSDRFSAERPKGSFSTLEIQRTEQGDSAMYLCASSSSGRQSGNTIYFGEGSWLTVV.

This rearrangement joins TRBV7-9 to TRBJ2-3, with 7 positions matching TRBD2. Germline loops: CDR1 SEHNR, CDR2 FQNEAQ (reference sequence). The CDR3 is made up of 15 amino acids. Unmatched junction bases numbered 15, after V lost 1 base and J lost 14 bases. CDR3 nucleotides: TGTGCCAGCAGCTTAGGGGCTAGCGGAGGCCCCCCACGGTATTTT. This gives the protein CASSLGASGGPPRYF.

The chain links TRBV28 to TRBJ1-2, with 7 bases lining up with TRBD1. This CDR3 has 16 amino acids. The V gene's germline CDR1 is MDHEN and CDR2 SYDVKM. V lost 2 bases to trimming and J lost 4 bases; unmatched junction nucleotides: 10. The CDR3 DNA follows: TGTGCCAGCAGTTTAGGAGGGGGCGGTCTTGGCTATGGCTACACCTTC. Its translation: CASSLGGGGLGYGYTF.

The chain employs TRBV4-1 and TRBJ2-7; 15 bases align to TRBD2. The CDR3 contains 17 residues. Germline V gene sequence: CDR1 MGHRA, CDR2 YSYEKL. V was clipped by 5 bases and J by 6 bases; unmatched bases: 11. The CDR3 DNA reads TGCGCCAGCAGCTCTCCCGGGACTAGCGGGAGGAGGCGCGAGCAGTACTTC. As protein: CASSSPGTSGRRREQYF.

V usage is TRBV28 and J usage is TRBJ2-5, with D possibly matching TRBD2 (6 bases). The CDR3 contains 12 residues. The germline V gene has CDR1 MDHEN and CDR2 SYDVKM. V shed 6 bases and J shed 5 bases, with 10 bases lying between them. In nucleotides, the CDR3 is TGTGCCAGCAGAAGAGGAGGGGAGACCCAGTACTTC. Protein: CASRRGGETQYF.

Here the CDR3 reads CASSRDGGRWGYTF. In nucleotides, the CDR3 is TGTGCCAGCTCGCGGGACGGAGGCCGTTGGGGCTACACCTTC. The chain links TRBV5-5 to TRBJ1-2; weak D call: TRBD1 (5 bases). Germline assignment: CDR1 SGHKS and CDR2 YYEKEE (reference sequence). The germline V and J ends were trimmed by 7 bases and 8 bases, with 21 bases remaining between them. This CDR3 region has 14 residues.

This clone showed up just a few times. V and J are TRBV6-5 and TRBJ1-1; no firm D call. This CDR3 spans 15 amino acids. Trimming pared 4 bases from V and 4 bases from J, leaving 16 bases between. Germline V gene sequence: CDR1 MNHEY, CDR2 SVGAGI. Written as DNA, the CDR3 is TGTGCCAGCAGTTCGGACCGGTTCCTCCGCACTGAAGCTTTCTTT. Translation: CASSSDRFLRTEAFF.

The rearrangement links TRBV27 to TRBJ2-2; 7 bases match TRBD2. V shed 5 bases, J shed 0 bases, and the junction held 6 bases outside the gene matches. There are 16 residues in the CDR3. Per germline, CDR1 MNHEY and CDR2 SMNVEV (reference sequence). In nucleotides, the CDR3 is TGTGCCAGCAGTGGGATAAGCGGGACGAACACCGGGGAGCTGTTTTTT. Translation gives CASSGISGTNTGELFF.

This CDR3 is CASSLIGFSGSLETQYF. The CDR3 bases are TGTGCCAGCAGCTTAATCGGGTTTAGCGGGAGTTTGGAGACCCAGTACTTC. The chain combines TRBV7-2 with TRBJ2-5, with 9 bases fitting TRBD2. This CDR3 region has 17 residues. Losses at the gene ends were 2 bases for V and 5 bases for J; bases not matched to a gene: 12. The germline V gene has CDR1 SGHTA and CDR2 FQGNSA.

The sample holds one count of this clone. The chain combines TRBV5-6 with TRBJ2-5; 7 nucleotides match TRBD2. This CDR3 has 14 amino acids. J gave up 5 bases and V 1 base, and 5 bases lay outside the gene matches. Germline lookup yields CDR1 SGHDT and CDR2 YYEEEE. CDR3 in DNA: TGTGCCAGCAGCTTGTTCTGGCGGGGGGAGACCCAGTACTTC. Its protein product is CASSLFWRGETQYF.

J is TRBJ1-3 and V is TRBV7-9, with TRBD1 matching over 7 bases. The CDR3 is made up of 14 amino acids. Germline-derived CDR1 and CDR2 are SEHNR and FQNEAQ (reference sequence). With V trimmed by 3 bases and J by 5 bases, 4 bases remained unmatched. The CDR3 protein is CASSFQQGRNTIYF. The CDR3 DNA reads TGTGCCAGCAGCTTTCAACAGGGGAGAAACACCATATATTTT.

The chain links TRBV5-1 to TRBJ1-1, with TRBD1 matching over 7 bases. The CDR3 consists of 13 residues. V shed 4 bases, J shed 8 bases, and the junction held 8 bases outside the gene matches. Germline CDR1 is SGHRS and CDR2 is YFSETQ. CDR3 protein: CASSAGTVQEAFF. In DNA form, the CDR3 reads TGCGCCAGCAGCGCCGGGACAGTGCAAGAAGCTTTCTTT.

This sequence joins TRBV5-1 and TRBJ2-7; 8 bases map to TRBD1. CDR1 is SGHRS and CDR2 is YFSETQ in the germline V gene. The CDR3 totals 15 residues. V shed 4 bases and J 4 bases; nucleotides not matched to a gene: 10. For the CDR3, the DNA is TGCGCCAGCAGCCCGTATAGTCAGGGGGCTTACGAGCAGTACTTC. This encodes CASSPYSQGAYEQYF.

The sample holds one count of this clone. J is TRBJ2-5 and V is TRBV2; 8 bases line up with TRBD1. The CDR3 covers 16 residues. The V gene end was trimmed by 5 bases and the J gene end by 2 bases; junction bases not matched to a gene: 10. CDR1 and CDR2 (germline): SNHLY, FYNNEI. CDR3 sequence (DNA): TGTGCCAGCAGTAGGACAGGGAATAATTTACAAGAGACCCAGTACTTC. Translating it yields CASSRTGNNLQETQYF.

The CDR3 region is CASSSRGKDPNTEAFF. The CDR3 region has the DNA TGTGCCAGCAGTTCAAGGGGAAAGGACCCGAACACTGAAGCTTTCTTT. The chain joins TRBV27 to TRBJ1-1, with D perhaps matching TRBD1 (5 bases). The ends were cut back, 4 bases at V and 1 base at J, with 16 bases in the middle. This CDR3 has 16 residues. Germline CDR1 and CDR2: MNHEY and SMNVEV (reference sequence).

About this clone itself: Other DNA variants within this sample encode the same CDR3. The V call is TRBV5-1, the J call TRBJ2-5, with D hard to call. Germline CDR1 is SGHRS and CDR2 is YFSETQ. Trimming took off 1 base at V and 2 bases at J, with 3 bases between the two ends. This CDR3 comprises 12 residues. This CDR3 is CASSLPQETQYF. DNA of the CDR3: TGCGCCAGCAGCTTGCCACAAGAGACCCAGTACTTC.

As for this clone: The same CDR3 also results from other DNA sequences found in this sample. J is TRBJ2-7 and V is TRBV20-1; D not resolved. Deletions cut 0 bases from V and 6 bases from J, with 3 bases between. The CDR3 is made up of 10 amino acids. Germline lookup yields CDR1 DFQATT and CDR2 SNEGSKA (reference sequence). CDR3 DNA: TGCAGTGCTAGAGATCGCGAGCAGTACTTC. The encoded protein is CSARDREQYF.

The chain recombines TRBV6-5 with TRBJ2-1, with TRBD2 identical over 13 bases. This CDR3 has 13 amino acids. Germline loops: CDR1 MNHEY, CDR2 SVGAGI. Unmatched junction bases numbered 4, after V lost 8 bases and J lost 9 bases. The CDR3 protein is CASRTSGRGEQFF. DNA of the CDR3: TGTGCCAGCCGTACTAGCGGGAGGGGTGAGCAGTTCTTC.

The rearrangement uses TRBV9 and TRBJ2-1; 11 nucleotides match TRBD2. Trimming at V came to 1 base and at J to 2 bases, leaving 2 bases not matched to a gene. CDR3 length: 16 amino acids. Germline assignment: CDR1 SGDLS and CDR2 YYNGEE. CDR3 nucleotides: TGTGCCAGCAGCGTAACTAGCGGGAGCGCCTACAATGAGCAGTTCTTC. This sequence encodes CASSVTSGSAYNEQFF.

The V call is TRBV6-4, the J call TRBJ1-1; D is unclear. The ends were cut back, 0 bases at V and 10 bases at J, with 12 bases in the middle. Germline V gene sequence: CDR1 MRHNA, CDR2 SNTAGT. The CDR3 sequence is 13 residues long. CDR3 loop: CASSDSNGLSAFF. The CDR3 nucleotides read TGTGCCAGCAGTGACTCGAATGGGTTGTCAGCTTTCTTT.

The chain links TRBV27 to TRBJ2-6, with unresolved D. Per germline, CDR1 MNHEY and CDR2 SMNVEV (reference sequence). The CDR3 has 14 residues. V lost 5 bases and J 4 bases, leaving 9 bases between the germline ends. Here the CDR3 reads CASSRFAGANVLTF. CDR3 coding DNA: TGTGCCAGCAGTCGATTCGCCGGGGCCAACGTCCTGACTTTC.

This clone showed up just once. In DNA, the CDR3 is TGTGCCAGCAGATCCGGGACTAGCCGTTACAATGAGCAGTTCTTC. This translates into CASRSGTSRYNEQFF. This chain connects TRBV28 to TRBJ2-1; 9 bases match TRBD2. The CDR3 is made up of 15 amino acids. V trimming: 6 bases; J trimming: 4 bases; junction bases outside the gene matches: 7. In germline, CDR1 is MDHEN, CDR2 SYDVKM.

This clone has a single count. The V and J genes are TRBV28 and TRBJ2-5, with 8 bases aligning to TRBD1. The CDR3 has 12 amino acids. J lost 11 bases, V lost 5 bases, and 7 bases had no gene match. Germline V lookup: CDR1 MDHEN, CDR2 SYDVKM. CDR3: CASSPLYRGQYF. In nucleotides, the CDR3 is TGTGCCAGCAGTCCCCTCTACAGGGGGCAGTACTTC.

The chain carries TRBV19 and TRBJ2-2; TRBD2 matches at 12 bases. The CDR3 runs 16 residues. Germline values: CDR1 LNHDA, CDR2 SQIVND (reference sequence). The V gene end was trimmed by 3 bases and the J gene end by 7 bases; junction bases not matched to a gene: 6. CDR3 bases: TGTGCCAGTAGTATTCGCCTAGCGGGAGGGGACGGGGAGCTGTTTTTT. It encodes CASSIRLAGGDGELFF.

Here the CDR3 DNA reads TGTGCCAGCAGTTTATCGCCGGGGGTCTCCTACGAGCAGTACTTC. Its translation: CASSLSPGVSYEQYF. The chain couples TRBV27 to TRBJ2-7; TRBD2 might be the D (6 bases). V lost 0 bases to trimming and J lost 0 bases, with 9 bases between them. In germline, CDR1 is MNHEY, CDR2 SMNVEV (reference sequence). The CDR3 loop spans 15 amino acids.

The J gene is TRBJ1-1, the V gene TRBV25-1; D remains unclear. Germline V gene data show CDR1 as MGHDK and CDR2 as SYGVNS. The CDR3 is made up of 13 amino acids. Trimming pared 4 bases from V and 3 bases from J, leaving 9 bases between. CDR3 region: CASSGRTDTEAFF. CDR3 DNA: TGTGCCAGCAGTGGACGGACGGACACTGAAGCTTTCTTT. Supplemented by reference TRBV25-1 and TRBJ1-1, the full variable domain reads EADIYQTPRYLVIGTGKKITLECSQTMGHDKMYWYQQDPGMELHLIHYSYGVNSTEKGDLSSESTVSRIRTEHFPLTLESARPSHTSQYLCASSGRTDTEAFFGQGTRLTVV.